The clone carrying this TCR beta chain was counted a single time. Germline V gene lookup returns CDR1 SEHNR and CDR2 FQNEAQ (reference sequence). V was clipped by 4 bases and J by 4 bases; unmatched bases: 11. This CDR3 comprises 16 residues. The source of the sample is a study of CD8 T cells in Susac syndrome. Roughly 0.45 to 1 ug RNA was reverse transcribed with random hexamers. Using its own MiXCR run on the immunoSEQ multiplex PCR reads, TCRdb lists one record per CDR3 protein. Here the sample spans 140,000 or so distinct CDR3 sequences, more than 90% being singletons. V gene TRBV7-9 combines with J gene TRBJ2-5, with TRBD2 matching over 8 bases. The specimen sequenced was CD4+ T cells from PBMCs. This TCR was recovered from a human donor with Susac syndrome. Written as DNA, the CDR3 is TGTGCCAGCAGCTCTTCCGGGACTAGGGGACGAGAGACCCAGTACTTC. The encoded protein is CASSSSGTRGRETQYF.